The clone carrying this T cell receptor (beta chain) has more than one count but fewer than ten. The data were taken from a study of blood T cell repertoires in COVID-19. Overall study: The United States, Italy and Spain supplied acute and convalescent COVID-19 samples. PBMCs, B-cell-depleted T cells, or T cells were the source of the cDNA or gDNA that made up the material.

TCRdb's copy holds only in-frame clones and misses some; the assay was immunoSEQ multiplex PCR. The sample holds about 160,000 clones; 70% to 80% are singletons and the top ten take 7% to 9%. CDR1 is SNHLY, CDR2 FYNNEI, per germline. The CDR3 is made up of 14 amino acids. Unmatched junction bases numbered 6, after V lost 3 bases and J lost 5 bases. V is TRBV2 and J is TRBJ2-7; 8 bases fit TRBD1. The sequenced sample consisted of peripheral blood. This TCR came from a man between 60 and 70 years old with acute or convalescent COVID-19. The CDR3 loop reads CASSDQDREHEQYF. The CDR3 bases are TGTGCCAGCAGTGACCAGGACAGGGAGCACGAGCAGTACTTC. Complete variable domain (other parts from reference TRBV2 and TRBJ2-7): EPEVTQTPSHQVTQMGQEVILRCVPISNHLYFYWYRQILGQKVEFLVSFYNNEISEKSEIFDDQFSVERPDGSNFTLKIRSTKLEDSAMYFCASSDQDREHEQYFGPGTRLTVT.